This T cell receptor beta chain was obtained from a study of cytomegalovirus exposure and HLA in healthy donors. The CDR3 sequence is 15 residues long. Germline V gene sequence: CDR1 MNHEY, CDR2 SMNVEV (reference sequence). V lost 5 bases, J lost 2 bases, and 5 bases stayed unmatched. This clone was counted a single time. Its matching antigen is unknown. The PCR employed 60 Vbeta primers together with 13 Jbeta primers. Produced via immunoSEQ multiplex PCR; TCRdb's table is partial and in-frame only. The sample records some 190,000 clones, around 84% being singletons. Findings of the study overall: As a later analysis showed, a missense DCLRE1C variant was linked to trimming of TCR beta V- and J-genes. Certain indistinguishable V segments, among them TRBV6-2 and TRBV6-3, were excluded.

This receptor was identified in a boy younger than 10 in good health and CMV-seronegative. V and J are TRBV27 and TRBJ2-1, with 8 bases that match TRBD2. Sample: PBMCs. CDR3: CASSARGGPYNEQFF. The CDR3 bases are TGTGCCAGCAGTGCGCGCGGGGGGCCCTACAATGAGCAGTTCTTC.